Listed here are 8 T cell receptor beta chains from one sample, sequenced in a study of cytomegalovirus exposure and HLA in healthy donors. PCR primers comprised 60 Vbeta and 13 Jbeta primers. The method was immunoSEQ multiplex PCR; TCRdb's version includes in-frame clones alone and lacks a portion of them. Of 150,000 or so clones in the sample, around four fifths were seen once. Sequenced input: PBMCs. Every receptor here comes from a man between 45 and 60 years old in good health and CMV-seropositive.

The chain uses TRBV5-4 and TRBJ2-5; TRBD2 matches 8 bases. CDR1 and CDR2 from the germline V gene are SGHNT and YYREEE (reference sequence). Trimming at V came to 0 bases and at J to 5 bases, leaving 6 bases not matched to a gene. CDR3 size: 15 residues. In DNA form, the CDR3 reads TGTGCCAGCAGCTTGGCTGGCGGGGGGAGGGAGACCCAGTACTTC. Its protein is CASSLAGGGRETQYF.

The rearrangement links TRBV4-2 to TRBJ1-1; D remains ambiguous. CDR1 LGHNA and CDR2 YNFKEQ come from the germline V gene. Trimming stripped 1 base from V and 2 bases from J, with 8 bases between. The CDR3 is made up of 14 amino acids. The CDR3 coding sequence is TGTGCCAGCAGCCAAGTACACAGAAACACTGAAGCTTTCTTT. It is translated as CASSQVHRNTEAFF.

The CDR3 here is CASKGAATNEKLFF. As DNA, the CDR3 is TGTGCCAGTAAAGGGGCTGCAACTAATGAAAAACTGTTTTTT. The chain joins TRBV19 to TRBJ1-4; tentatively, D is TRBD1 (5 bases). Trimming took 7 bases from V and 0 from J, leaving 9 bases between them. Germline assignment: CDR1 LNHDA and CDR2 SQIVND (reference sequence). The CDR3 runs 14 residues.

This clone was counted between two and nine times. V and J are TRBV10-3 and TRBJ1-4, with D maybe TRBD1 (5 bases). The CDR3 loop spans 15 amino acids. The V end lost 4 bases, the J end lost 4 bases, and 13 bases lay between the germline ends. Per germline, CDR1 ENHRY and CDR2 SYGVKD. The CDR3 loop is CAISVGQEHNEKLFF. In DNA, the CDR3 is TGTGCCATCAGTGTGGGGCAGGAACATAATGAAAAACTGTTTTTT.

V usage is TRBV30 and J usage is TRBJ1-2; no clear D gene. There are 13 residues in the CDR3. V dropped 4 bases and J dropped 0 bases, with 9 bases sitting between them. Looked up from germline, CDR1 is GTSNPN and CDR2 is SVGIG (reference sequence). The CDR3 DNA follows: TGTGCCTGGACGGGGTTTACTAACTATGGCTACACCTTC. It translates to CAWTGFTNYGYTF.

This sequence joins TRBV10-3 and TRBJ1-1; D is unresolved. The germline V gene has CDR1 ENHRY and CDR2 SYGVKD. V gave up 0 bases and J gave up 5 bases, with 16 bases separating them. There are 16 residues in the CDR3. CDR3 in amino acids: CAISESASGMGTEAFF. DNA of the CDR3: TGTGCCATCAGTGAGTCTGCCTCGGGAATGGGAACTGAAGCTTTCTTT.

The V call is TRBV6-5, the J call TRBJ1-3; possibly TRBD1 for D (5 bases). The germline V gene has CDR1 MNHEY and CDR2 SVGAGI. This CDR3 region has 13 residues. The V end lost 6 bases, the J end lost 3 bases, and 9 bases lay between the germline ends. CDR3 region: CASSRGVGNTIYF. The CDR3 nucleotides are TGTGCCAGCAGCCGGGGGGTTGGAAACACCATATATTTT.

This clone occurred a few times. This chain uses TRBV16 with TRBJ1-2; 7 nucleotides align to TRBD1. The CDR3 has 13 amino acids. Germline V gene data show CDR1 as KGHSY and CDR2 as FQNENV. J lost 4 bases, V lost 4 bases, and 3 bases had no gene match. CDR3 amino acids: CASSPGQTYGYTF. The CDR3 nucleotides are TGTGCCAGCAGCCCGGGACAGACCTATGGCTACACCTTC. The variable domain in full, completed from reference TRBV16 and TRBJ1-2, reads GEEVAQTPKHLVRGEGQKAKLYCAPIKGHSYVFWYQQVLKNEFKFLISFQNENVFDETGMPKERFSAKCLPNSPCSLEIQATKLEDSAVYFCASSPGQTYGYTFGSGTRLTVV.